Presented here are 21 T cell receptor beta chains from one specimen sequenced in a study of monozygotic twins with inflammatory bowel disease. From the 5' RACE reads, TCRdb lists one entry per CDR3 protein and no DNA. The sample is made up of 200,000 to 250,000 distinct CDR3 sequences, and the top ten hold roughly 8% of it. The sequencing input was blood. The receptor source for this set is a human donor with ulcerative colitis or Crohn's disease, or a healthy co-twin of an affected twin (not recorded which).

The chain couples TRBV2 to TRBJ1-5; TCRdb selects TRBD1, and the lack of DNA leaves this call unchecked. Germline CDR1 reads SNHLY; CDR2 reads FYNNEI. The CDR3 contains 17 residues. CDR3 sequence: CASGYYYRDREVQPQHF. The variable domain in full, completed from reference TRBV2 and TRBJ1-5, reads EPEVTQTPSHQVTQMGQEVILRCVPISNHLYFYWYRQILGQKVEFLVSFYNNEISEKSEIFDDQFSVERPDGSNFTLKIRSTKLEDSAMYFCASGYYYRDREVQPQHFGDGTRLSIL.

This chain connects TRBV6-6 to TRBJ2-7; TCRdb proposes TRBD1, but this gene call is untestable without DNA. This CDR3 has 14 residues. Per germline, CDR1 MNHNY and CDR2 SVGAGI (reference sequence). CDR3 sequence: CASSYQDRAYEQYF.

V gene TRBV7-9 combines with J gene TRBJ1-2. Germline V CDR1 and CDR2: SEHNR, FQNEAQ (reference sequence). The CDR3 contains 16 residues. The CDR3 protein is CASSLEEPKFSYGYTF.

The chain recombines TRBV6-1 with TRBJ2-7; with no DNA, the TCRdb D assignment of TRBD2 cannot be verified. The CDR3 runs 15 residues. Germline V gene data show CDR1 as MNHNS and CDR2 as SASEGT. The CDR3 sequence: CASSRGLAEAYEQYF.

The chain joins TRBV12-3 or TRBV12-4 to TRBJ1-1; TCRdb outputs TRBD1, but without DNA this stays unchecked. CDR3 length: 15 residues. CDR3: CASSRRGNRQEQAFF.

The chain uses TRBV4-2 and TRBJ1-2. CDR1 LGHNA and CDR2 YNFKEQ come from the germline V gene. The CDR3 contains 14 residues. The chain's CDR3 is CASSPGEGSYGYTF.

The chain joins TRBV3-1 to TRBJ1-5. The CDR3 extends over 14 amino acids. CDR1 and CDR2 from the germline V gene are LGHDT and YNNKEL (reference sequence). The chain's CDR3 is CASSQNAGNQPQHF.

This sequence joins TRBV6-5 and TRBJ1-1. This CDR3 contains 13 residues. From germline, CDR1 is MNHEY and CDR2 SVGAGI. This CDR3 is CASSQQEVAEAFF.

The chain couples TRBV20-1 to TRBJ2-7; TCRdb names TRBD2, which stays unverified in the absence of DNA. Germline V gene lookup returns CDR1 DFQATT and CDR2 SNEGSKA (reference sequence). This CDR3 is 14 amino acids long. The CDR3 spells CSAFRLAVSYEQYF.

The V and J genes are TRBV6-4 and TRBJ2-2; TCRdb outputs TRBD1, but without DNA this stays unchecked. Germline V gene data show CDR1 as MRHNA and CDR2 as SNTAGT. CDR3 length: 14 amino acids. CDR3 protein: CASSAGTDTGELFF.

The chain links TRBV20-1 to TRBJ2-3. The CDR3 loop spans 12 amino acids. Per germline, CDR1 DFQATT and CDR2 SNEGSKA (reference sequence). The CDR3 region is CSARTFTDTQYF.

The chain joins TRBV12-3 or TRBV12-4 to TRBJ1-6. The length of the CDR3 is 13 residues. CDR3 sequence reads: CASNSVGYSPLHF.

The chain joins TRBV6-5 to TRBJ1-6. Germline CDR1 and CDR2: MNHEY and SVGAGI. There are 18 residues in the CDR3. This CDR3 reads CASSYSNLGRKGNSPLHF.

The gene calls are TRBV4-1 and TRBJ1-4; no DNA is available, so the TRBD1 call from TCRdb remains unchecked. Germline values: CDR1 MGHRA, CDR2 YSYEKL. CDR3 size: 16 residues. The CDR3 reads CASSPPGSGFYEKLFF.

The gene calls are TRBV12-3 or TRBV12-4 and TRBJ2-3; checking the TCRdb D call of TRBD2 is not possible without DNA. This CDR3 has 16 amino acids. The CDR3 spells CASSLVGGRFTDTQYF.

J is TRBJ1-1 and V is TRBV5-1. The CDR3 is made up of 14 amino acids. Germline CDR1 SGHRS, CDR2 YFSETQ. CDR3 sequence reads: CASSLDGYYTEAFF.

The chain couples TRBV20-1 to TRBJ2-3; the D call from TCRdb, TRBD2, cannot be confirmed without DNA. Per the germline V gene, CDR1 is DFQATT and CDR2 is SNEGSKA (reference sequence). The CDR3 is 15 residues long. This CDR3 is CSAWGLAGFTDTQYF.

This chain joins TRBV5-1 and TRBJ2-3. This CDR3 has 14 residues. Per the germline V gene, CDR1 is SGHRS and CDR2 is YFSETQ. CDR3 sequence reads: CASSQMTSTDTQYF.

This chain joins TRBV20-1 and TRBJ1-2; TCRdb gives TRBD1 as the D gene, but with no DNA this cannot be confirmed. CDR3 length: 12 amino acids. The V gene's germline CDR1 is DFQATT and CDR2 SNEGSKA (reference sequence). CDR3 residues: CSASNRAGGYTF.

The V and J genes are TRBV6-6 and TRBJ1-1. Per germline, CDR1 MNHNY and CDR2 SVGAGI (reference sequence). The CDR3 runs 14 residues. CDR3 loop: CASSQGLMNTEAFF.

The chain combines TRBV18 with TRBJ2-1; TCRdb's D call, TRBD1, is unchecked because there is no DNA. This CDR3 has 15 amino acids. CDR1 is KGHSH and CDR2 is LQKENI in the germline V gene. CDR3 amino acids: CASSPMAGEYNEQFF.